The 5 T cell receptor beta chains in this list originate from one sample, sequenced in a study of cytomegalovirus exposure and HLA in healthy donors. PCR primers comprised 60 Vbeta and 13 Jbeta primers. TCRdb's table, derived via immunoSEQ multiplex PCR, lists solely in-frame clones and lacks some. Of roughly 100,000 clones listed, about 74% are singletons. Sequenced sample: PBMCs. These receptors were collected from a female donor in good health and CMV-seropositive.

The chain uses TRBV20-1 and TRBJ1-2; no clear D gene. In germline, CDR1 is DFQATT, CDR2 SNEGSKA (reference sequence). The CDR3 has 11 residues. Trimming left V 3 bases short and J 10 bases short, with 12 bases between. The CDR3 loop reads CSASGNMYYTF. CDR3 coding DNA: TGCAGTGCTAGCGGGAACATGTACTACACCTTC.

V is TRBV10-3 and J is TRBJ2-7, with D tentatively TRBD2 (5 bases). V lost 4 bases and J lost 0, with 16 bases in between. CDR1 is ENHRY and CDR2 is SYGVKD in the germline V gene. This CDR3 is built from 16 residues. CDR3: CAISGNRASRSYEQYF. The CDR3 DNA follows: TGTGCCATCAGTGGAAATAGGGCTAGCCGCTCCTACGAGCAGTACTTC.

The J gene is TRBJ1-3, the V gene TRBV7-2, with a weak D call TRBD1 (6 bases). The CDR3 runs to 16 residues. The germline V gene encodes CDR1 SGHTA and CDR2 FQGNSA. Trimming took 7 bases from V and 4 from J, leaving 20 bases between them. The CDR3 nucleotides read TGTGCCAGCACCAGCCAGGGGAACATTTGGGGAAACACCATATATTTT. This translates into CASTSQGNIWGNTIYF.

The rearrangement links TRBV5-1 to TRBJ2-7; TRBD2 aligns across 7 bases. This CDR3 is built from 16 residues. Looked up from germline, CDR1 is SGHRS and CDR2 is YFSETQ. J was trimmed by 5 bases and V by 4 bases; bases with no gene match: 15. DNA for the CDR3: TGCGCCAGCAGCCGGCGGGGGACTTCCCAGCCCCACGAGCAGTACTTC. This translates into CASSRRGTSQPHEQYF. Variable domain in full (rest from reference TRBV5-1 and TRBJ2-7): KAGVTQTPRYLIKTRGQQVTLSCSPISGHRSVSWYQQTPGQGLQFLFEYFSETQRNKGNFPGRFSGRQFSNSRSEMNVSTLELGDSALYLCASSRRGTSQPHEQYFGPGTRLTVT.

The CDR3 reads CASREGQGGYEQYF. DNA of the CDR3: TGTGCCAGCAGGGAGGGACAGGGAGGGTACGAGCAGTACTTC. The chain uses TRBV27 and TRBJ2-7; 9 bases are shared with TRBD1. This CDR3 spans 14 amino acids. The V segment lost 6 bases and the J segment 4 bases; nucleotides outside the gene matches: 7. Germline CDR1 is MNHEY and CDR2 is SMNVEV (reference sequence).